What follows are 30 T cell receptor beta chains derived from one specimen sequenced in a study of blood T cell repertoires in COVID-19. Measured with immunoSEQ multiplex PCR; TCRdb has only the in-frame clones, and not every one. The repertoire holds about 26,000 clones, with 81% as singletons. The sample was peripheral blood. Receptor source: a man in his fifties or sixties with active or convalescent COVID-19.

The V and J genes are TRBV6-2 or TRBV6-3 and TRBJ2-3, with 7 bases aligning to TRBD1. CDR1 and CDR2 from the germline V gene are MNHEY and SVGEGT. CDR3 size: 13 residues. After removal of 5 bases from V and 5 bases from J, the junction contained 4 bases not matched to a gene. The CDR3 sequence: CASSKGAVDTQYF. In nucleotides, the CDR3 is TGTGCCAGCAGTAAGGGGGCCGTAGATACGCAGTATTTT.

Only a few counts were recorded for this clone. The chain couples TRBV30 to TRBJ1-3, with 7 bases lining up with TRBD1. Trimming removed 0 bases from V and 1 base from J; junction bases left unmatched: 9. Germline V gene sequence: CDR1 GTSNPN, CDR2 SVGIG (reference sequence). There are 17 residues in the CDR3. The DNA for the CDR3 is TGTGCCTGGAGTGTAACGGCGGGACAGACTTCTGGAAACACCATATATTTT. This sequence encodes CAWSVTAGQTSGNTIYF.

This CDR3 reads CASSPPGTNTGELFF. As DNA, the CDR3 is TGTGCCAGCTCACCACCCGGGACGAACACCGGGGAGCTGTTTTTT. The J gene is TRBJ2-2, the V gene TRBV18; TRBD2 is a possible D gene (5 bases). In germline, CDR1 is KGHSH, CDR2 LQKENI. The CDR3 spans 15 residues. V lost 0 bases to trimming and J lost 0 bases, with 5 bases between them.

This clone has a single count. The chain couples TRBV10-3 to TRBJ1-3; possibly TRBD1 for D (5 bases). The length of the CDR3 is 13 residues. The V gene's germline CDR1 is ENHRY and CDR2 SYGVKD. Trimming took 8 bases from V and 0 from J, leaving 8 bases between them. DNA of the CDR3: TGTGCCATCGGGGGGGACTCTGGAAACACCATATATTTT. Translating it yields CAIGGDSGNTIYF.

The chain joins TRBV3-1 (or the pseudogene TRBV3-2) to TRBJ1-6, with D perhaps TRBD1 (5 bases). The CDR3 totals 13 residues. Deletions cut 9 bases from V and 10 bases from J, with 16 bases between. The germline V gene has CDR1 LGHDT and CDR2 YNNKEL (reference sequence). DNA of the CDR3: TGTGCCAGTAACCAGGGTTTGGGGTCACCCCTCCACTTT. This encodes CASNQGLGSPLHF.

This clone was recorded a few times. The genes are TRBV11-3 and TRBJ2-7, with 13 bases lining up with TRBD2. This CDR3 region has 14 residues. The V gene end was trimmed by 5 bases and the J gene end by 4 bases; junction bases not matched to a gene: 2. Germline CDR1 reads SGHNT; CDR2 reads YENEEA. CDR3 in amino acids: CASSRTSGSYEQYF. In nucleotides, the CDR3 is TGTGCCAGCAGCCGGACTAGCGGGAGTTACGAGCAGTACTTC.

The V call is TRBV29-1, the J call TRBJ1-2; 8 bases match TRBD1. CDR1 is SQVTM and CDR2 is ANQGSEA in the germline V gene. The CDR3 has 11 residues. The J segment lost 8 bases and the V segment lost 6 bases, leaving 5 bases of the junction unmatched. DNA of the CDR3: TGCAGCGTAGACAGGGGATCGGGCTACACCTTC. Translated: CSVDRGSGYTF.

This clone was counted once. V and J are TRBV27 and TRBJ1-5; TRBD1 agrees at 9 bases. V lost 6 bases to trimming and J lost 6 bases; unmatched junction nucleotides: 6. From germline, CDR1 is MNHEY and CDR2 SMNVEV (reference sequence). CDR3 length equals 14 residues. CDR3 sequence: CASRRDRASQPQHF. CDR3 nucleotides: TGTGCCAGCAGACGGGACAGGGCGTCTCAGCCCCAGCATTTT.

The gene calls are TRBV7-3 and TRBJ2-2, with unresolved D. Looked up from germline, CDR1 is SGHTA and CDR2 is FQGTGA. V was shortened by 1 base and J by 6 bases, with 3 bases between the two germline ends. CDR3 size: 12 residues. The CDR3 bases are TGTGCCAGCAGCTTAAGCGCCGGGGAGCTGTTTTTT. This gives the protein CASSLSAGELFF.

The chain uses TRBV5-5 and TRBJ2-5, with 13 bases lining up with TRBD2. Per the germline V gene, CDR1 is SGHKS and CDR2 is YYEKEE (reference sequence). The CDR3 runs to 17 residues. V was clipped by 4 bases and J by 3 bases; unmatched bases: 9. CDR3 coding DNA: TGTGCCAGCAGCGTGGGACTAGCGGGGACCCCGGAAGAGACCCAGTACTTC. It yields the protein CASSVGLAGTPEETQYF.

CDR3 sequence: CSVDPETSGSDTQYF. The CDR3 nucleotides read TGCAGCGTTGATCCGGAGACTAGCGGGAGTGATACGCAGTATTTT. The chain links TRBV29-1 to TRBJ2-3; 12 nucleotides line up with TRBD2. This CDR3 has 15 amino acids. The germline CDR1 and CDR2 sequences are SQVTM and ANQGSEA. V was pared by 3 bases and J by 6 bases, with 7 bases of the junction left unmatched.

The chain combines TRBV9 with TRBJ1-2; no firm D call. This CDR3 comprises 15 residues. Germline assignment: CDR1 SGDLS and CDR2 YYNGEE. V lost 1 base and J lost 4, with 14 bases in between. The CDR3 spells CASSVSPLTLYGYTF. The CDR3 DNA sequence: TGTGCCAGCAGCGTATCCCCACTAACCCTCTATGGCTACACCTTC.

The chain uses TRBV9 and TRBJ2-7; 9 positions agree with TRBD1. CDR1 and CDR2 (germline): SGDLS, YYNGEE. The CDR3 consists of 15 residues. V gave up 2 bases and J gave up 6 bases; unmatched junction bases: 9. The chain's CDR3 is CASSVTGTGTSEQYF. CDR3 DNA: TGTGCCAGCAGCGTTACCGGGACAGGGACATCCGAGCAGTACTTC. The full variable domain, its missing parts supplied by reference TRBV9 and TRBJ2-7, is DSGVTQTPKHLITATGQRVTLRCSPRSGDLSVYWYQQSLDQGLQFLIQYYNGEERAKGNILERFSAQQFPDLHSELNLSSLELGDSALYFCASSVTGTGTSEQYFGPGTRLTVT.

The table lists this clone with a few counts. The CDR3 sequence: CASSYSASGGYEQYF. CDR3 in DNA: TGTGCCAGCAGTTACTCGGCTAGCGGGGGTTACGAGCAGTACTTC. The rearrangement uses TRBV6-5 and TRBJ2-7; TRBD2 agrees at 10 bases. Unmatched junction bases numbered 3, after V lost 0 bases and J lost 4 bases. The CDR3 contains 15 residues. Germline V CDR1 and CDR2: MNHEY, SVGAGI.

In the case of this clone: One end of the junction fails to match germline, which may point to a read error. The chain is built from TRBV6-5 and TRBJ1-4; possible D gene TRBD1, 5 bases. Germline loops: CDR1 MNHEY, CDR2 SVGAGI. The CDR3 totals 12 residues. For the CDR3, the DNA is TGCGTAACGGGGCGAAGCGGGGGAAAACTGTTTTTT. Amino acids: CVTGRSGGKLFF.

This chain joins TRBV5-4 and TRBJ1-6; possible D gene TRBD1, 6 bases. The CDR3 is 14 amino acids. Germline V gene data show CDR1 as SGHNT and CDR2 as YYREEE (reference sequence). Between the trimmed V and J ends, which lost 0 bases and 7 bases, there was a span of 8 bases. CDR3 nucleotides: TGTGCCAGCAGCTTGGCAGGGGTGAATTCACCCCTCCACTTT. Its protein product is CASSLAGVNSPLHF.

By share, this clone ranks as medium-sized. V gene TRBV27 combines with J gene TRBJ1-6; D ambiguous. Trimming removed 5 bases from V and 8 bases from J, with 13 bases in between. The CDR3 extends over 14 amino acids. The germline gives CDR1 MNHEY, CDR2 SMNVEV (reference sequence). The CDR3 reads CASSERGRDSPLHF. In DNA form, the CDR3 reads TGTGCCAGCAGTGAACGAGGGCGGGATTCACCCCTCCACTTT.

CDR3: CASSLSGGAGDTQYF. The CDR3 coding sequence is TGTGCCAGCAGCTTATCGGGAGGGGCCGGGGATACGCAGTATTTT. The V and J genes are TRBV7-2 and TRBJ2-3, with 8 bases aligning to TRBD2. This CDR3 has 15 amino acids. Germline CDR1 SGHTA, CDR2 FQGNSA. Trimming cost V 2 bases and J 6 bases; bases outside gene matches: 7.

The chain recombines TRBV4-1 with TRBJ2-7, with 7 bases lining up with TRBD1. J lost 5 bases, V lost 4 bases, and 14 bases had no gene match. Per the germline V gene, CDR1 is MGHRA and CDR2 is YSYEKL. The CDR3 has 16 residues. CDR3 DNA: TGCGCCAGCAGCCTACCAAAGACAGGGTCATTCCACGAGCAGTACTTC. As protein: CASSLPKTGSFHEQYF.

The genes are TRBV2 and TRBJ1-2, with D hard to call. Germline CDR1 is SNHLY and CDR2 is FYNNEI. The CDR3 has 12 residues. The V and J ends lost 3 bases and 4 bases respectively, with 6 bases between them. The CDR3 protein is CASSDFPYGYTF. The DNA for the CDR3 is TGTGCCAGCAGTGACTTTCCCTATGGCTACACCTTC.

This clone is a singleton in its sample. The V call is TRBV5-1, the J call TRBJ2-1; D not certain. Per the germline V gene, CDR1 is SGHRS and CDR2 is YFSETQ. V was pared by 7 bases and J by 3 bases, with 8 bases between. The CDR3 runs 12 residues. CDR3 sequence reads: CASGTDYNEQFF. CDR3 sequence (DNA): TGCGCCAGCGGCACAGACTACAATGAGCAGTTCTTC.

The CDR3 DNA reads as TGTGCCAGCAGGCCACAGGGGGTTGGGAATTCACCCCTCCACTTT. Amino acid sequence: CASRPQGVGNSPLHF. This chain joins TRBV2 and TRBJ1-6; 8 bases align to TRBD1. The CDR3 is made up of 15 amino acids. J gave up 7 bases and V 6 bases, and 8 bases lay outside the gene matches. The V gene's germline CDR1 is SNHLY and CDR2 FYNNEI.

V gene TRBV28 combines with J gene TRBJ1-5, with a tentative D call TRBD1 (6 bases). The ends were cut back, 3 bases at V and 1 base at J, with 7 bases in the middle. The CDR3 sequence is 14 residues long. Germline V gene data show CDR1 as MDHEN and CDR2 as SYDVKM. CDR3 DNA sequence: TGTGCCAGCAGTTTCCAGGGGAGCAATCAGCCCCAGCATTTT. Translation gives CASSFQGSNQPQHF.

V and J are TRBV2 and TRBJ1-2; unclear D gene. CDR3 length: 11 amino acids. Trimming pared 7 bases from V and 5 bases from J, leaving 8 bases between. Germline CDR1 SNHLY, CDR2 FYNNEI. CDR3 region: CASTFGYGYTF. DNA of the CDR3: TGTGCCAGCACTTTCGGGTATGGCTACACCTTC. The whole variable domain, remainder taken from reference TRBV2 and TRBJ1-2, is EPEVTQTPSHQVTQMGQEVILRCVPISNHLYFYWYRQILGQKVEFLVSFYNNEISEKSEIFDDQFSVERPDGSNFTLKIRSTKLEDSAMYFCASTFGYGYTFGSGTRLTVV.

This clone was recorded once. This chain joins TRBV10-3 and TRBJ2-7, with 7 bases lining up with TRBD1. CDR1 and CDR2 from the germline V gene are ENHRY and SYGVKD. This CDR3 contains 14 residues. Trimming took 6 bases from V and 0 from J; bases not matched to a gene: 5. In nucleotides, the CDR3 is TGTGCCATCAGGCCGGGACAGAGCTCCTACGAGCAGTACTTC. It translates to CAIRPGQSSYEQYF.

This clone came up a few times. V and J are TRBV4-1 and TRBJ1-1; D is possibly TRBD1 (5 bases). This CDR3 spans 15 amino acids. Germline CDR1 reads MGHRA; CDR2 reads YSYEKL. V lost 0 bases and J lost 4, with 12 bases in between. The CDR3 bases are TGCGCCAGCAGCCAAGAAGGGGTGGGAGGCACTGAAGCTTTCTTT. Translating it yields CASSQEGVGGTEAFF.

The chain carries TRBV27 and TRBJ1-4; D unclear. This CDR3 is built from 17 residues. Germline CDR1 reads MNHEY; CDR2 reads SMNVEV (reference sequence). Between the trimmed V and J ends, which lost 6 bases and 0 bases, there was a span of 17 bases. DNA of the CDR3: TGTGCCAGCAGAGATACGCGAGCCAGGACAACTAATGAAAAACTGTTTTTT. As protein: CASRDTRARTTNEKLFF.

V usage is TRBV5-6 and J usage is TRBJ1-1; 7 bases fit TRBD1. CDR1 and CDR2 from the germline V gene are SGHDT and YYEEEE. CDR3 length: 13 amino acids. J gave up 8 bases and V 4 bases, and 8 bases lay outside the gene matches. This CDR3 reads CASSPGTDTEAFF. The CDR3 nucleotides are TGTGCCAGCAGCCCCGGGACAGATACCGAAGCTTTCTTT.

V usage is TRBV19 and J usage is TRBJ2-3; weak D call: TRBD2 (5 bases). Trimming shortened V by 6 bases and J by 3 bases, and 13 bases separated the two germline ends. Germline CDR1 LNHDA, CDR2 SQIVND (reference sequence). The CDR3 extends over 14 amino acids. In DNA form, the CDR3 reads TGTGCCAGTAGCCGGATAGCGAGGACAGATACGCAGTATTTT. Encoded protein: CASSRIARTDTQYF. The full variable domain, in which reference TRBV19 and TRBJ2-3 provide the parts outside the CDR3, is DGGITQSPKYLFRKEGQNVTLSCEQNLNHDAMYWYRQDPGQGLRLIYYSQIVNDFQKGDIAEGYSVSREKKESFPLTVTSAQKNPTAFYLCASSRIARTDTQYFGPGTRLTVL.

A word on this clone: One end of the junction does not line up with germline, which may come from a read error. The chain employs TRBV24-1 and TRBJ2-1, with a tentative D call TRBD1 (6 bases). The CDR3 spans 15 residues. Germline V gene lookup returns CDR1 KGHDR and CDR2 SFDVKD. CDR3 DNA: TGTGCCACCAGTGATCGACAGGCTGATTACATTGAGCAGTTCTTC. Protein: CATSDRQADYIEQFF.